These 6 T cell receptor beta chains share one sample of origin, sequenced in a study of regulatory T cells in long-lasting Graves disease. CDR3-region Arm-PCR and iRepertoire HTBI primers produced the TCR beta libraries. Each CDR3 protein is one row after TCRdb ran MiXCR on the multiplex PCR reads. The profile shows over 400,000 distinct CDR3 sequences, 12% to 15% of them singletons. Stated time point: newly diagnosed GD, antithyroid drugs for less than 3 months. From RNA extracted from PBMCs, the TCR library was made. A further study also used this sample, focusing on T cells in Graves' hyperthyroidism and ophthalmopathy.

The starting material was peripheral blood mononuclear cells (PBMCs), obtained at new diagnosis, from a patient treated with antithyroid drugs. These receptors came from a woman aged 45-65 years with Graves disease.

This clonotype was observed a handful of times. The rearrangement joins TRBV19 to TRBJ2-1; the D gene is possibly TRBD2 (6 bases). Trimming cost V 4 bases and J 0 bases, with 16 bases left between them. The CDR3 is 17 amino acids. CDR1 is LNHDA and CDR2 is SQIVND in the germline V gene (reference sequence). CDR3 protein: CASSKGLLQSSYNEQFF. CDR3 DNA: TGTGCCAGTAGTAAGGGACTGCTGCAGAGCTCCTACAATGAGCAGTTCTTC.

There are many counts of this clonotype. The rearrangement uses TRBV19 and TRBJ1-1, with TRBD1 as a possible D gene (6 bases). Between the trimmed V and J ends, which lost 8 bases and 6 bases, there was a span of 22 bases. Germline CDR1 and CDR2: LNHDA and SQIVND (reference sequence). The CDR3 contains 15 residues. This CDR3 is CASPPSDRPRSEAFF. The CDR3 coding sequence is TGTGCCAGTCCCCCCTCCGACAGGCCCAGATCTGAAGCTTTCTTT.

The chain employs TRBV5-4 and TRBJ2-5; the match to TRBD2 covers 9 bases. V was clipped by 4 bases and J by 4 bases; unmatched bases: 11. Germline V gene lookup returns CDR1 SGHNT and CDR2 YYREEE (reference sequence). The CDR3 length is 16 residues. CDR3 sequence reads: CASSAGTIAGVETQYF. The DNA for the CDR3 is TGTGCCAGCAGCGCGGGGACGATAGCGGGAGTAGAGACCCAGTACTTC.

This clonotype occurred many times. The chain recombines TRBV20-1 with TRBJ2-7; TRBD2 matches 7 bases. Germline V lookup: CDR1 DFQATT, CDR2 SNEGSKA (reference sequence). This CDR3 is built from 13 residues. After removal of 6 bases from V and 2 bases from J, the junction contained 7 bases not matched to a gene. The CDR3 spells CSAGRSGTYEQYF. The CDR3 DNA reads as TGCAGTGCGGGACGGAGCGGGACCTACGAGCAGTACTTC.

This clonotype appeared many times. The J gene is TRBJ2-1, the V gene TRBV5-1; D is possibly TRBD2 (5 bases). The CDR3 is 13 amino acids. The ends were cut back, 5 bases at V and 5 bases at J, with 11 bases in the middle. CDR1 SGHRS and CDR2 YFSETQ come from the germline V gene. CDR3 nucleotides: TGCGCCAGCAGAAGAGGGTGGGACAATGAGCAGTTCTTC. Amino acids: CASRRGWDNEQFF.

This clonotype came up many times. This chain uses TRBV18 with TRBJ2-5; D is unclear. The CDR3 has 14 amino acids. The V gene lost 0 bases and the J gene lost 2 bases, with 7 bases spanning the gap. Germline V gene lookup returns CDR1 KGHSH and CDR2 LQKENI. The CDR3 sequence: CASSPPALQETQYF. The CDR3 nucleotides read TGTGCCAGCTCACCACCGGCCCTTCAAGAGACCCAGTACTTC.